Listed here is a single T cell receptor beta chain. The source of the sample is a study of blood T cell repertoires in COVID-19. Overall study: Specimens from acute and convalescent COVID-19 originated in the United States, Italy and Spain. PBMCs, B-cell-depleted T cells, or T cells were the source of the cDNA or gDNA that made up the material.

Original processing methods: Using reference gene primer amplification, nucleated cell counts were estimated. The assay was immunoSEQ multiplex PCR, and TCRdb's table has in-frame clones only and misses some. V and J calls plus clone size are reproduced from that table; the DNA served to infer D and trimming. The data hold 55,000 to 90,000 clones, with 75% to 90% observed a single time. The TCR originated in a woman older than 75 with active or convalescent COVID-19. Sequencing was carried out using peripheral blood.

The CDR3 here is CASSTEGPISGNTIYF. CDR3 DNA sequence: TGCGCCAGCAGCACCGAGGGTCCGATCTCTGGAAACACCATATATTTT. This chain joins TRBV5-1 and TRBJ1-3, with D hard to call. CDR3 length: 16 residues. CDR1 and CDR2 from the germline V gene are SGHRS and YFSETQ. Trimming removed 4 bases at V and 0 bases at J, with 14 bases between.